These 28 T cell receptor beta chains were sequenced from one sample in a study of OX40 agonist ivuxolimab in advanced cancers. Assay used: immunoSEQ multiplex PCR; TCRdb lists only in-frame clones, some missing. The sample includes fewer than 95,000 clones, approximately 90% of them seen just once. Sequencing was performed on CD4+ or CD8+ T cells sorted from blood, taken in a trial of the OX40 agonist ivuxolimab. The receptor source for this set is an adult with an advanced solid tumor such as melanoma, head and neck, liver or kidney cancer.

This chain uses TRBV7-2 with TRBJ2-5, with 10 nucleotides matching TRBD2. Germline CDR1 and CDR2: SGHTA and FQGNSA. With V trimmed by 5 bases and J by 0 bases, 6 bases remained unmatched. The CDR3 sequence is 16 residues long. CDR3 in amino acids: CASSARLAGNQETQYF. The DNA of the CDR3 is TGTGCCAGCAGCGCCCGACTAGCGGGTAACCAAGAGACCCAGTACTTC.

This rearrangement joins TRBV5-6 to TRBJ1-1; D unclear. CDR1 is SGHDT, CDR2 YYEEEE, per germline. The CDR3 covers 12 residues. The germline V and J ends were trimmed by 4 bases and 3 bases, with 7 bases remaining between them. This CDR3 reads CASSGPYTEAFF. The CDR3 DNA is TGTGCCAGCAGCGGTCCCTACACTGAAGCTTTCTTT.

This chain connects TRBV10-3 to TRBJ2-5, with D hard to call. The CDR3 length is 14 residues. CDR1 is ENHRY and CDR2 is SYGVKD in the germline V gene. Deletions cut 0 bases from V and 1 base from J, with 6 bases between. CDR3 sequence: CAISESNRQETQYF. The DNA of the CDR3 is TGTGCCATCAGTGAGTCGAACCGCCAAGAGACCCAGTACTTC.

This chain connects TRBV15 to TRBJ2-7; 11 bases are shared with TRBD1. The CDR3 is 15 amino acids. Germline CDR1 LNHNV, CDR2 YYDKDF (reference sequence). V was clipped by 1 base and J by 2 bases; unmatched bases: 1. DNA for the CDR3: TGTGCCACCAGCAGAGGGGGACAGGGGGCCTACGAGCAGTACTTC. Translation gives CATSRGGQGAYEQYF.

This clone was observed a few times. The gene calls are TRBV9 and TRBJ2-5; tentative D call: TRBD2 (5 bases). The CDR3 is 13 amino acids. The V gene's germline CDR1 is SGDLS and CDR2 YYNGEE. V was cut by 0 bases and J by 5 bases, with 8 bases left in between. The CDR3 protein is CASSVAGWETQYF. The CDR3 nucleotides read TGTGCCAGCAGCGTAGCGGGGTGGGAGACCCAGTACTTC.

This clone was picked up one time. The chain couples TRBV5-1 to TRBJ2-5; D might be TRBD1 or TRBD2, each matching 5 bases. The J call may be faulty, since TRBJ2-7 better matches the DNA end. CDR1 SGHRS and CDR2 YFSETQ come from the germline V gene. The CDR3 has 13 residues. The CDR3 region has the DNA TGCGCCAGCAGCTCCTTGGGGGCCTACGAGCAGTACTTC. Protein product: CASSSLGAYEQYF.

The CDR3 reads CAITQTGGSETQYF. CDR3 nucleotides: TGTGCCATCACTCAGACGGGGGGTTCAGAGACCCAGTACTTC. The chain links TRBV10-3 to TRBJ2-5; 7 bases line up with TRBD2. Germline-derived CDR1 and CDR2 are ENHRY and SYGVKD. The junction had 9 bases not matched to a gene; V was cut back by 7 bases and J by 4 bases. The CDR3 is 14 amino acids.

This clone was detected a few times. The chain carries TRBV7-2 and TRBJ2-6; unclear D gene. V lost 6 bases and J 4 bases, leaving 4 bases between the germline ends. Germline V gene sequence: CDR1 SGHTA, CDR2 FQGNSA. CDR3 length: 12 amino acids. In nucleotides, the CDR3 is TGTGCCAGCAGTTCGGGGGCCAACGTCCTGACTTTC. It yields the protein CASSSGANVLTF. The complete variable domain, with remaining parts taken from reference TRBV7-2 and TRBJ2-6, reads GAGVSQSPSNKVTEKGKDVELRCDPISGHTALYWYRQSLGQGLEFLIYFQGNSAPDKSGLPSDRFSAERTGGSVSTLTIQRTQQEDSAVYLCASSSGANVLTFGAGSRLTVL.

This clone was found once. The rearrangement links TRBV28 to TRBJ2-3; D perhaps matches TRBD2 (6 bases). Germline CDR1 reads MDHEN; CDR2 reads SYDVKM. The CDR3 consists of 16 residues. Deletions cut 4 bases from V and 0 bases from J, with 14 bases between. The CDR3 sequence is CASSSHGGGSTDTQYF. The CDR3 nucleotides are TGTGCCAGCAGTTCTCATGGGGGAGGTAGCACAGATACGCAGTATTTT. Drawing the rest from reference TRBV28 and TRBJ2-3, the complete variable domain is DVKVTQSSRYLVKRTGEKVFLECVQDMDHENMFWYRQDPGLGLRLIYFSYDVKMKEKGDIPEGYSVSREKKERFSLILESASTNQTSMYLCASSSHGGGSTDTQYFGPGTRLTVL.

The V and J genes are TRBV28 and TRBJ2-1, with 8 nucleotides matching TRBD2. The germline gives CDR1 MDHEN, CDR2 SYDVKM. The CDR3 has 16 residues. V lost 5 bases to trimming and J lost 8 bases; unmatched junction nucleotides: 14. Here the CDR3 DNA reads TGTGCCAGCAGTCCTCACTCCGGGACTAGGATCGATGAGCAGTTCTTC. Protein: CASSPHSGTRIDEQFF.

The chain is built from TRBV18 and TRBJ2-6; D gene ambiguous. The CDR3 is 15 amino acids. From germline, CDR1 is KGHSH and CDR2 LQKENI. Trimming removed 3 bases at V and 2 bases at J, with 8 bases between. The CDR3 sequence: CASSPAGAGANVLTF. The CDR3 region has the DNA TGTGCCAGCTCACCTGCTGGGGCTGGGGCCAACGTCCTGACTTTC. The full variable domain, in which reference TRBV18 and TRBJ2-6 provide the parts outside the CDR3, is NAGVMQNPRHLVRRRGQEARLRCSPMKGHSHVYWYRQLPEEGLKFMVYLQKENIIDESGMPKERFSAEFPKEGPSILRIQQVVRGDSAAYFCASSPAGAGANVLTFGAGSRLTVL.

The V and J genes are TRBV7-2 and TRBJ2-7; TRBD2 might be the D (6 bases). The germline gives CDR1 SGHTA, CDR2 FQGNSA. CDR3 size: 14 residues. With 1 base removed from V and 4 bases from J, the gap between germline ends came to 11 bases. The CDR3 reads CASSLVVSGYEQYF. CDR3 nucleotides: TGTGCCAGCAGCTTAGTTGTCAGCGGGTACGAGCAGTACTTC.

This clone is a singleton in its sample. CDR3 in amino acids: CASSFSGGLDPNQPQHF. The CDR3 DNA follows: TGTGCCAGCAGCTTTTCGGGGGGCCTTGACCCCAATCAGCCCCAGCATTTT. V gene TRBV4-2 combines with J gene TRBJ1-5, with D possibly TRBD1 on 6 matching bases. CDR3 length: 17 amino acids. Trimming cost V 5 bases and J 3 bases, with 20 bases left between them. Germline V gene data show CDR1 as LGHNA and CDR2 as YNFKEQ.

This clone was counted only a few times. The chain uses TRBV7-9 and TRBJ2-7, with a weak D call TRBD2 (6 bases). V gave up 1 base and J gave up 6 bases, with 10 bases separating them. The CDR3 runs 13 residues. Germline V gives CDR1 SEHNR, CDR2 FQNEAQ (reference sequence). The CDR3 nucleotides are TGTGCCAGCAGCTTAGAACTAGCCGCCGAGCAGTACTTC. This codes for CASSLELAAEQYF.

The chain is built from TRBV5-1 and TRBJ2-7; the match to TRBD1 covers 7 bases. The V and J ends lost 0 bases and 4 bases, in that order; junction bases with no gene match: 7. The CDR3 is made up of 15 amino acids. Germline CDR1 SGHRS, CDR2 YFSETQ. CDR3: CASSLGGTEMYEQYF. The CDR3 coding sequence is TGCGCCAGCAGCTTGGGGGGGACAGAGATGTACGAGCAGTACTTC.

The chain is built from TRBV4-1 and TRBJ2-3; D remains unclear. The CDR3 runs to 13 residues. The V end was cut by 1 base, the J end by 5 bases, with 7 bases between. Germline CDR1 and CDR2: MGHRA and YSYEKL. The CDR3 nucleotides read TGCGCCAGCAGCCAAGGCGCCATAGATACGCAGTATTTT. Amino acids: CASSQGAIDTQYF.

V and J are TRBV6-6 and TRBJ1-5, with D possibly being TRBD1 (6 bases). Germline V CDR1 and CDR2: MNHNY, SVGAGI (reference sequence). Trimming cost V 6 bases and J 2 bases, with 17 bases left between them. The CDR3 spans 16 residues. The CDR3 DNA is TGTGCCAGCAGCTATTCTTCAGGGGCGGGCAATCAGCCCCAGCATTTT. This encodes CASSYSSGAGNQPQHF.

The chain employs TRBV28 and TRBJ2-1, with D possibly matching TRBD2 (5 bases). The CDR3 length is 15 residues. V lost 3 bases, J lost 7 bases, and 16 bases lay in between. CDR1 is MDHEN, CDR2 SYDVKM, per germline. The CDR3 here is CASSLGEGVWNEQFF. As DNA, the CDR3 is TGTGCCAGCAGTTTGGGAGAGGGAGTGTGGAATGAGCAGTTCTTC.

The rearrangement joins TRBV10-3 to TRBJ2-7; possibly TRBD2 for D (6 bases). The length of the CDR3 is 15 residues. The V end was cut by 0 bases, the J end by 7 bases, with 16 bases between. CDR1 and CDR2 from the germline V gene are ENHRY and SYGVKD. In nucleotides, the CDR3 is TGTGCCATCAGTGAGTCCGGGGCCCCCCGGGGGGAGCAGTACTTC. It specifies CAISESGAPRGEQYF.

The CDR3 nucleotides read TGTGCCAGCAGCTTAGAGGGCGGACTTTACGATGAGCAGTACTTC. It translates to CASSLEGGLYDEQYF. V gene TRBV11-2 combines with J gene TRBJ2-7; D may be TRBD2 (5 bases). Germline V gene lookup returns CDR1 SGHAT and CDR2 FQNNGV. V lost 0 bases to trimming and J lost 7 bases, with 16 bases between them. This CDR3 region has 15 residues.

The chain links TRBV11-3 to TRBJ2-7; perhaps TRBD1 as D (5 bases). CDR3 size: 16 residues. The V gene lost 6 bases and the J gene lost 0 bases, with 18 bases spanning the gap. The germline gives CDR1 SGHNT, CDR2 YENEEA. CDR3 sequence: CASSYKGYAFSYEQYF. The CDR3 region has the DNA TGTGCCAGCAGTTACAAGGGGTACGCATTCTCCTACGAGCAGTACTTC.

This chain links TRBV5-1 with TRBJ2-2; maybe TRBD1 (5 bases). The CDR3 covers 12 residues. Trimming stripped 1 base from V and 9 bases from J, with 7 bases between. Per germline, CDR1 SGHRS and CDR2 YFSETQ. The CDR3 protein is CASSLQGRELFF. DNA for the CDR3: TGCGCCAGCAGCTTGCAGGGCAGGGAGCTGTTTTTT.

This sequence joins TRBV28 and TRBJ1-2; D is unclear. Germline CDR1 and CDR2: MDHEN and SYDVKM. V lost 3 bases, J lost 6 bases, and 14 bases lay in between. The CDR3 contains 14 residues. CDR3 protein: CASSFEGTTHGYTF. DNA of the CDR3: TGTGCCAGCAGTTTTGAGGGAACGACACATGGCTACACCTTC.

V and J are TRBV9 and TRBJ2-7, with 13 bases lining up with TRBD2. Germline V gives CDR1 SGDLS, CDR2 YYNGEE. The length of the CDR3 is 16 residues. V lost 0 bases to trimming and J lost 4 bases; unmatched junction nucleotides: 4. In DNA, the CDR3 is TGTGCCAGCAGCGTAGGGGGACTAGCGGGGTTGTACGAGCAGTACTTC. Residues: CASSVGGLAGLYEQYF.

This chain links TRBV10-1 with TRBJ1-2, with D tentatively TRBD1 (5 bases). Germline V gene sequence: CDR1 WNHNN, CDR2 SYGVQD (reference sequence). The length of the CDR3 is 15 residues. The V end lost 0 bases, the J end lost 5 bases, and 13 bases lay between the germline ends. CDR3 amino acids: CASSESRSGGYGYTF. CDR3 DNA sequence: TGCGCCAGCAGTGAGTCTCGAAGCGGGGGTTATGGCTACACCTTC.

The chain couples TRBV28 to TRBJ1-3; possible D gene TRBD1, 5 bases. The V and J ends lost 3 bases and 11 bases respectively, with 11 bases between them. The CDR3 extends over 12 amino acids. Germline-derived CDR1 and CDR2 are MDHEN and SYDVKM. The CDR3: CASSFPQGAIYF. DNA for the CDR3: TGTGCCAGCAGTTTCCCCCAGGGAGCCATATATTTT. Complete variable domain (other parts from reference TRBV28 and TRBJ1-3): DVKVTQSSRYLVKRTGEKVFLECVQDMDHENMFWYRQDPGLGLRLIYFSYDVKMKEKGDIPEGYSVSREKKERFSLILESASTNQTSMYLCASSFPQGAIYFGEGSWLTVV.

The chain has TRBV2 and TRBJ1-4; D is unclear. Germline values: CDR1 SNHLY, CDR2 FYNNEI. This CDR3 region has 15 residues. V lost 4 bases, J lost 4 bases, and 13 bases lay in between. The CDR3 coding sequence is TGTGCCAGCAGTGGGACGGGGATAATTAATGAAAAACTGTTTTTT. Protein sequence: CASSGTGIINEKLFF.

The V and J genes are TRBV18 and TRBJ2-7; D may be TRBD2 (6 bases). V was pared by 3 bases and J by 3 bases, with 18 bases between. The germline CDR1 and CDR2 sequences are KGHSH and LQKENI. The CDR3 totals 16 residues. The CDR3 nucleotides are TGTGCCAGCTCACCGTGGATGGCGGGGATTGGCTACGAGCAGTACTTC. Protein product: CASSPWMAGIGYEQYF.